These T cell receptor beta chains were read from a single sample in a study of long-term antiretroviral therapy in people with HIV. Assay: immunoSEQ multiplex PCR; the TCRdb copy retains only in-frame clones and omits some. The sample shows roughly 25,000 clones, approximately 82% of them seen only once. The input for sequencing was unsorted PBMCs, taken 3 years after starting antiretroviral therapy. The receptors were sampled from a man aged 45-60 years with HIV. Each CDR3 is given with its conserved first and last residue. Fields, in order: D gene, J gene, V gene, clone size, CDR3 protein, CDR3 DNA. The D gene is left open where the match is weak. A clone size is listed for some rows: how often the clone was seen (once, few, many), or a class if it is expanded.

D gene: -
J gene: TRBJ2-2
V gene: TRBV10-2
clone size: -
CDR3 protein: CASSEFWQVGTGELFF
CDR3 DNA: TGCGCCAGCAGTGAGTTTTGGCAGGTCGGCACCGGGGAGCTGTTTTTT

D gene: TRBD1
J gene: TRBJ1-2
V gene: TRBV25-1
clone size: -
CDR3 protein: CASSGLDRGVGYTF
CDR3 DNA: TGTGCCAGCAGTGGGCTGGACAGGGGGGTTGGCTACACCTTC

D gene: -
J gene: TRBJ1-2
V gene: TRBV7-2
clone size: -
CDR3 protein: CASSPGPIYHYGYTF
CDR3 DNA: TGTGCCAGCAGCCCCGGGCCCATCTATCACTATGGCTACACCTTC

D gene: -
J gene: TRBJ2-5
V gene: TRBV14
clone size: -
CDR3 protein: CASSQVAAMKTQYF
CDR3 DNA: TGTGCCAGCAGCCAAGTAGCGGCCATGAAGACCCAGTACTTC

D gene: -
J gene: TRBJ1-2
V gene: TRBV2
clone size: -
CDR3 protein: CASWGASGYTF
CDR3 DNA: TGTGCCAGCTGGGGGGCGAGTGGCTACACCTTC

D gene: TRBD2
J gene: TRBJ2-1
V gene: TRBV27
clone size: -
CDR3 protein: CASSFPLPAGGPYEQFF
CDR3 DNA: TGTGCCAGCAGTTTCCCACTTCCGGCGGGAGGGCCCTATGAGCAGTTCTTC

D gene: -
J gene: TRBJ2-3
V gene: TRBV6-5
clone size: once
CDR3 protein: CASSRDTASTDTQYF
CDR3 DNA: TGTGCCAGCAGCCGGGACACCGCTAGCACAGATACGCAGTATTTT

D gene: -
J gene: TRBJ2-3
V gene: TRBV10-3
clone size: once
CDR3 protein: CATQDTDTQYF
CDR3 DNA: TGTGCCACCCAGGACACAGATACGCAGTATTTT

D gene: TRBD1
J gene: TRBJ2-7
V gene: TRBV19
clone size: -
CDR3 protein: CASSSTGTDIYEQYF
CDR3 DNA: TGTGCCAGTAGTAGTACCGGGACAGATATCTACGAGCAGTACTTC

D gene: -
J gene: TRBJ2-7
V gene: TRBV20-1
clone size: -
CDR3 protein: CSARSSYEQYF
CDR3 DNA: TGCAGTGCTAGATCGTCGTACGAGCAGTACTTC

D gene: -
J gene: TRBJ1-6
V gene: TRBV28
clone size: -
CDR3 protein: CASSLSPRAWLDSPLHF
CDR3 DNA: TGTGCCAGCAGTTTATCCCCAAGGGCATGGCTTGATTCACCCCTCCACTTT

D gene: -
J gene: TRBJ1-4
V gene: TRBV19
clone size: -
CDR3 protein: CASGPGNRLNEKLFF
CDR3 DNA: TGTGCCAGTGGTCCCGGGAATCGCCTGAATGAAAAACTGTTTTTT

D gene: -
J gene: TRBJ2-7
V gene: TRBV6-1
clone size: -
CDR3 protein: CASSERKGDPYEQYF
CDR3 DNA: TGTGCCAGCAGTGAACGAAAAGGGGACCCCTACGAGCAGTACTTC

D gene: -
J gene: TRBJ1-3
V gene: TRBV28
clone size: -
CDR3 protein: CASRGDLSGNTIYF
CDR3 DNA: TGTGCCAGCAGGGGGGACCTCTCTGGAAACACCATATATTTT

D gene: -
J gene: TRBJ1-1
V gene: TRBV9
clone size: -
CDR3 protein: CASSVGGATEAFF
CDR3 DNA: TGTGCCAGCAGCGTAGGGGGGGCCACTGAAGCTTTCTTT

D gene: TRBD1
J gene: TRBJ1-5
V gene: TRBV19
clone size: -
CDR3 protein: CASSIGQGARQPQHF
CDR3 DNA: TGTGCCAGTAGTATTGGACAGGGGGCTCGGCAGCCCCAGCATTTT

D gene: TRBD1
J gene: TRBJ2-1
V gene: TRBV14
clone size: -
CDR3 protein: CASSHRDRDNEQFF
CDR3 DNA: TGTGCCAGCAGCCACCGGGACAGGGACAATGAGCAGTTCTTC

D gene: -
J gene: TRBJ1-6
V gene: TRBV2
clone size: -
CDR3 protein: CASGGPSVNSPLHF
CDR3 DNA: TGTGCCTCTGGTGGACCTTCAGTTAACTCACCCCTCCACTTT

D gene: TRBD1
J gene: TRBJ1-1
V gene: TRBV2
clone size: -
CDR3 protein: CASSVQGTEAFF
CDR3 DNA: TGTGCCAGCAGTGTACAGGGGACTGAAGCTTTCTTT

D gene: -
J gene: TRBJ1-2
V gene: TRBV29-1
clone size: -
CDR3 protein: CSVVLLPLGQYGYTF
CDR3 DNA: TGCAGCGTTGTACTCCTCCCTTTAGGACAGTATGGCTACACCTTC

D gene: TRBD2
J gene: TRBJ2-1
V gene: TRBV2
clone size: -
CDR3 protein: CARTLAGSWYNEQFF
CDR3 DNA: TGTGCCAGAACTTTAGCGGGATCGTGGTACAATGAGCAGTTCTTC

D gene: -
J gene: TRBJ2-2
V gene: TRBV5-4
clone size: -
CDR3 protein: CASSSDRYTGELFF
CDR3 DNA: TGTGCCAGCAGTTCTGACAGGTACACCGGGGAGCTGTTTTTT

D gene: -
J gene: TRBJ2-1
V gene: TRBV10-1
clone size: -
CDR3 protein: CASSEFGGAGNEQFF
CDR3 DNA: TGCGCCAGCAGTGAGTTTGGGGGGGCAGGCAATGAGCAGTTCTTC

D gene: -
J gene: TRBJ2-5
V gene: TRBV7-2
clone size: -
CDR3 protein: CASSSTVQGSETQYF
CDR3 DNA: TGTGCCAGCAGCTCAACCGTACAGGGCTCGGAGACCCAGTACTTC

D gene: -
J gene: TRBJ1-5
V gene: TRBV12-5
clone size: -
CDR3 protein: CASGWYVAQHF
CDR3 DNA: TGTGCTAGTGGCTGGTACGTAGCCCAGCATTTT

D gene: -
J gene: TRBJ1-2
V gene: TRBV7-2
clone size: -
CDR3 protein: CASSLGGLGGYTF
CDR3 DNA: TGTGCCAGCAGCTTAGGGGGACTCGGGGGCTACACCTTC

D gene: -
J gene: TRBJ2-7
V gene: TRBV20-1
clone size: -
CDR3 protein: CSAVPYEQYF
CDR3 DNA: TGCAGTGCCGTCCCCTACGAGCAGTACTTC

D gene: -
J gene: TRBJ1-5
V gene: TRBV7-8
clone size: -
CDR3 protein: CASSLRGKLQLSNQPQHF
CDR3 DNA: TGTGCCAGCAGCTTACGGGGAAAATTACAGCTTAGCAATCAGCCCCAGCATTTT

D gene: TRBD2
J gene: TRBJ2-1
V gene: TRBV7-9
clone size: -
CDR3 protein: CASSIGTSDYNEQFF
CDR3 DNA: TGTGCCAGCAGCATTGGGACTAGCGACTACAATGAGCAGTTCTTC

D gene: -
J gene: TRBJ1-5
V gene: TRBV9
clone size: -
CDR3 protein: CASSVGGGRDQPQHF
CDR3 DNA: TGTGCCAGCAGCGTAGGAGGGGGAAGGGATCAGCCCCAGCATTTT

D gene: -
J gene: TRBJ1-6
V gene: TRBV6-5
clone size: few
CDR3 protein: CASSYAVNSPLHF
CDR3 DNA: TGTGCCAGCAGCTACGCGGTTAATTCACCCCTCCACTTT

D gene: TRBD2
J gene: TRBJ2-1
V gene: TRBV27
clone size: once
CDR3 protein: CASSYSGGYNEQFF
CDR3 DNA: TGTGCCAGCAGTTACAGCGGGGGGTACAATGAGCAGTTCTTC